The T cell receptor beta chain under discussion was sequenced for a study of regulatory T cells in long-lasting Graves disease. Study at large: Patients newly diagnosed with Graves' had been on antithyroid drugs for under 3 months.

V shed 5 bases, J shed 7 bases, and the junction held 10 bases outside the gene matches. Germline CDR1 is PRHDT and CDR2 is FYEKMQ (reference sequence). The CDR3 runs 15 residues. Whole-study results and caveats: It was in persistent disease that TRBV28, TRBJ1-2 and TRBJ2-5 were favored.

Time point denoted: newly diagnosed GD, antithyroid drugs for less than 3 months. PBMC-extracted RNA yielded the TCR library. The patients included were those that came from an endocrinology department in Xi'an, China. CDR3-region Arm-PCR and iRepertoire HTBI primers produced the TCR beta libraries. In the original processing: Detected in the samples were some 68 TRBV and 12 to 15 TRBJ segments. One entry per CDR3 protein, called by TCRdb with MiXCR from the multiplex PCR reads. In this record, the V and J calls reflect TCRdb's handling and not the investigators' own analysis. The data hold around 400,000 distinct CDR3 sequences, with 10% to 15% observed a single time. The sample holds many counts of this clonotype. Antigen specificity is unknown. This sample also appeared in a second study, on T cells in Graves' hyperthyroidism and ophthalmopathy.

The receptor comes from a woman between 18 and 29 years old with Graves disease. J is TRBJ2-1 and V is TRBV13; 8 nucleotides line up with TRBD2. Specimen: peripheral blood mononuclear cells (PBMCs), collected at new diagnosis, from a patient treated with antithyroid drugs. The CDR3 DNA follows: TGTGCCAGCAGCCTTCGGGGGGGCTTTGATAATGAGCAGTTCTTC. This translates into CASSLRGGFDNEQFF.